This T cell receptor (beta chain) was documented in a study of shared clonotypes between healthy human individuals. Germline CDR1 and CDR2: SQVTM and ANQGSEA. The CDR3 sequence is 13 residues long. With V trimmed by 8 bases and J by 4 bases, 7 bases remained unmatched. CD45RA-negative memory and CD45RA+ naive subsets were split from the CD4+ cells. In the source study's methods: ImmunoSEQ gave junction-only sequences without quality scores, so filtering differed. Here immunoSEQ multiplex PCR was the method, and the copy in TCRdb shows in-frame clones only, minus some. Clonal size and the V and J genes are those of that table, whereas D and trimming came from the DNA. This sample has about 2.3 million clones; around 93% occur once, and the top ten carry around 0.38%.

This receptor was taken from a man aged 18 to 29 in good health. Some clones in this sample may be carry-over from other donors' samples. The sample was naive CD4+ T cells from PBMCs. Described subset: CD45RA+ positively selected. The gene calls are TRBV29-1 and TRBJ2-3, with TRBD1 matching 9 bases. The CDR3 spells CSIRDRAPDTQYF. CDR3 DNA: TGCAGCATTCGGGACAGGGCCCCAGATACGCAGTATTTT.